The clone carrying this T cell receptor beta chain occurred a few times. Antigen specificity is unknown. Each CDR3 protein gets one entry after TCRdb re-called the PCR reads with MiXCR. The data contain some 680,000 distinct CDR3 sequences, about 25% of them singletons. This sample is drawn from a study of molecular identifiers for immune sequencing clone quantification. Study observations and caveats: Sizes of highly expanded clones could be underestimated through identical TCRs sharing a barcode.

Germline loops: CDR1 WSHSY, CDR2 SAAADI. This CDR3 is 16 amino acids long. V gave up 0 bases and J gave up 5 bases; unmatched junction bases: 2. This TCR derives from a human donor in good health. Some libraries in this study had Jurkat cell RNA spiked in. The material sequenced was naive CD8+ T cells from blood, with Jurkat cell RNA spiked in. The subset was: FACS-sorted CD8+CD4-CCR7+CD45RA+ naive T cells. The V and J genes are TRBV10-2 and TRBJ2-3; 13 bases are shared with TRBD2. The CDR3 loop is CASSESTSGGLDTQYF. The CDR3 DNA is TGCGCCAGCAGTGAGTCGACTAGCGGGGGGTTAGATACGCAGTATTTT.